These 24 T cell receptor beta chains originate from one sample sequenced in a study of T-cell memory formation after mild COVID-19. TCRdb itself ran the 5' RACE reads through MiXCR, one entry per CDR3 protein. The sample lists 40,000 to 55,000 distinct CDR3 sequences, 7.3% seen once, with roughly 1.4% in the top ten. Sequenced: PBMCs or a T cell subset sorted from them (not recorded which). The receptors stem from a man aged 18 to 29 who had mild COVID-19 (a few samples of this study predate the infection). Cell type and time point are not known.

This clonotype was detected only a few times. This sequence joins TRBV5-1 and TRBJ1-1, with unresolved D. V was clipped by 0 bases and J by 4 bases, with 13 bases between them. The CDR3 contains 15 residues. Per the germline V gene, CDR1 is SGHRS and CDR2 is YFSETQ. CDR3 in DNA: TGCGCCAGCAGCTTGGATCTCACCTCGGGCACTGAAGCTTTCTTT. Protein sequence: CASSLDLTSGTEAFF.

This clonotype was seen more than once but under ten times. V gene TRBV14 combines with J gene TRBJ1-1, with TRBD1 matching over 8 bases. CDR1 and CDR2 from the germline V gene are SGHDN and FVKESK. The CDR3 sequence is 16 residues long. J gave up 0 bases and V 3 bases, and 6 bases lay outside the gene matches. CDR3 bases: TGTGCCAGCAGCCACAGACAGGGGCAGATGAACACTGAAGCTTTCTTT. Protein sequence: CASSHRQGQMNTEAFF.

V is TRBV6-2 or TRBV6-3 and J is TRBJ1-5; tentatively, D is TRBD1 (6 bases). V was shortened by 6 bases and J by 3 bases, with 15 bases between the two germline ends. This CDR3 region has 15 residues. In germline, CDR1 is MNHEY, CDR2 SVGEGT. The DNA for the CDR3 is TGTGCCAGCAGACAAGGGGGTTATAACAATCAGCCCCAGCATTTT. Amino acids: CASRQGGYNNQPQHF.

The V call is TRBV4-3, the J call TRBJ1-2, with 9 bases lining up with TRBD1. Germline CDR1 LGHNA, CDR2 YSLEER. CDR3 length: 16 residues. Trimming removed 0 bases from V and 5 bases from J; junction bases left unmatched: 7. The CDR3 nucleotides read TGCGCCAGCAGCCAAGACGTATCCGGGACAGGGTATGGCTACACCTTC. As protein: CASSQDVSGTGYGYTF.

The table lists this clonotype with a few counts. The CDR3 coding sequence is TGTGCCAGCAGCTTACAGGGGAGGTGGAATACGCAGTATTTT. Its protein is CASSLQGRWNTQYF. The V call is TRBV11-2, the J call TRBJ2-3; D may match TRBD1 or TRBD2 (6 bases each). This CDR3 has 14 residues. Trimming pared 2 bases from V and 7 bases from J, leaving 13 bases between. The germline V gene has CDR1 SGHAT and CDR2 FQNNGV.

The genes are TRBV3-1 and TRBJ1-2; D gene uncertain. The germline V gene encodes CDR1 LGHDT and CDR2 YNNKEL (reference sequence). The CDR3 runs 12 residues. Trimming took off 0 bases at V and 8 bases at J, with 7 bases between the two ends. The CDR3 DNA is TGTGCCAGCAGCCAAGAGTCGCGGGGCTACACCTTC. As protein: CASSQESRGYTF.

This clonotype turned up a few times. The V gene is TRBV28, the J gene TRBJ2-1; the match to TRBD1 covers 7 bases. The CDR3 runs to 16 residues. Germline values: CDR1 MDHEN, CDR2 SYDVKM. The trim removed 8 bases at V and 1 base at J, leaving 11 bases unmatched. The CDR3 sequence: CASDQPFRGSYNEQFF. The CDR3 nucleotides are TGTGCCAGCGACCAACCATTCAGGGGGTCCTACAATGAGCAGTTCTTC. Complete variable domain (other parts from reference TRBV28 and TRBJ2-1): DVKVTQSSRYLVKRTGEKVFLECVQDMDHENMFWYRQDPGLGLRLIYFSYDVKMKEKGDIPEGYSVSREKKERFSLILESASTNQTSMYLCASDQPFRGSYNEQFFGPGTRLTVL.

This clonotype has more than one count but fewer than ten. The rearrangement joins TRBV11-2 to TRBJ2-2, with D hard to call. The CDR3 contains 13 residues. Germline assignment: CDR1 SGHAT and CDR2 FQNNGV. Between the trimmed V and J ends, which lost 4 bases and 2 bases, there was a span of 5 bases. The CDR3 protein is CASSSPNTGELFF. Here the CDR3 DNA reads TGTGCCAGCAGCTCACCCAACACCGGGGAGCTGTTTTTT.

In its sample, this clonotype is medium-sized (0.01 to 0.1%). This sequence joins TRBV4-1 and TRBJ2-3; 9 bases are a match to TRBD2. Trimming cost V 2 bases and J 1 base; bases outside gene matches: 4. CDR1 and CDR2 from the germline V gene are MGHRA and YSYEKL. The CDR3 is 16 residues long. CDR3 sequence (DNA): TGCGCCAGCAGCCAACGTTTAGCGGGGGGCACAGATACGCAGTATTTT. Protein product: CASSQRLAGGTDTQYF.

The sample holds a few counts of this clonotype. This chain connects TRBV20-1 to TRBJ1-5; the match to TRBD1 covers 9 bases. CDR3 length: 14 residues. The germline gives CDR1 DFQATT, CDR2 SNEGSKA (reference sequence). The V segment lost 6 bases and the J segment 6 bases; nucleotides outside the gene matches: 9. The CDR3 bases are TGCAGTGCCAAGACAGGGGGAGAGGTTCAGCCCCAGCATTTT. Amino acids: CSAKTGGEVQPQHF.

The chain links TRBV5-4 to TRBJ2-3; the D is unclear. CDR3 size: 13 residues. CDR1 and CDR2 (germline): SGHNT, YYREEE (reference sequence). Trimming left V 0 bases short and J 2 bases short, with 4 bases between. This CDR3 reads CASSLVDTDTQYF. The CDR3 coding sequence is TGTGCCAGCAGCTTGGTAGACACAGATACGCAGTATTTT.

This clonotype has more than one count but fewer than ten. The chain carries TRBV7-3 and TRBJ2-5; no clear D. CDR1 is SGHTA and CDR2 is FQGTGA in the germline V gene. V gave up 0 bases and J gave up 5 bases, with 13 bases separating them. CDR3 size: 15 residues. This CDR3 is CASSLTPSARETQYF. The CDR3 DNA is TGTGCCAGCAGCTTAACCCCCTCTGCGCGGGAGACCCAGTACTTC.

CDR3 DNA sequence: TGTGCCAGCAGTTACTCGAGGGGGAACACCGGGGAGCTGTTTTTT. Amino acids: CASSYSRGNTGELFF. The chain recombines TRBV6-5 with TRBJ2-2; TRBD1 or TRBD2 may be the D gene (5 bases each). The CDR3 extends over 15 amino acids. Germline CDR1 reads MNHEY; CDR2 reads SVGAGI. Trimming pared 0 bases from V and 1 base from J, leaving 6 bases between.

This clonotype was seen at least ten times. V usage is TRBV20-1 and J usage is TRBJ2-3; 9 positions match TRBD1. The CDR3 extends over 15 amino acids. The V segment lost 5 bases and the J segment 2 bases; nucleotides outside the gene matches: 8. The V gene's germline CDR1 is DFQATT and CDR2 SNEGSKA (reference sequence). CDR3 in DNA: TGCAGTGCTCTCAGGGGGACAGGGACCACAGATACGCAGTATTTT. Encoded protein: CSALRGTGTTDTQYF.

This clonotype was counted between two and nine times. The V and J genes are TRBV4-3 and TRBJ2-1; 10 bases align to TRBD1. Germline V CDR1 and CDR2: LGHNA, YSLEER. V lost 1 base to trimming and J lost 3 bases; unmatched junction nucleotides: 0. The CDR3 length is 15 residues. Written as DNA, the CDR3 is TGCGCCAGCAGCCAAGGGACAGGGGGCTACAATGAGCAGTTCTTC. Its translation is CASSQGTGGYNEQFF.

This clonotype was observed a few times. The chain couples TRBV10-3 to TRBJ2-3; D unclear. Germline V gene data show CDR1 as ENHRY and CDR2 as SYGVKD. The CDR3 consists of 14 residues. V was pared by 8 bases and J by 0 bases, with 12 bases between. The CDR3 is CAISKGGSTDTQYF. The CDR3 nucleotides read TGTGCCATCTCGAAGGGTGGAAGCACAGATACGCAGTATTTT.

This clonotype has only a few counts. The rearrangement joins TRBV18 to TRBJ2-1, with TRBD2 matching 11 bases. The germline gives CDR1 KGHSH, CDR2 LQKENI. With 3 bases clipped from V and 7 bases from J, the junction kept 8 bases outside the gene matches. CDR3 length equals 16 residues. CDR3 DNA: TGTGCCAGCTCACCGCGGTTAGCGGGGGGGCGTAATGAGCAGTTCTTC. Its protein product is CASSPRLAGGRNEQFF.

This clonotype was counted a few times. V gene TRBV11-2 combines with J gene TRBJ1-1; TRBD1 might be the D (5 bases). CDR3 length equals 18 residues. The germline V gene encodes CDR1 SGHAT and CDR2 FQNNGV. The V end lost 0 bases, the J end lost 4 bases, and 21 bases lay between the germline ends. The CDR3 spells CASSLDQRVALGGTEAFF. CDR3 nucleotide sequence: TGTGCCAGCAGCTTAGATCAGAGGGTAGCTTTGGGGGGCACTGAAGCTTTCTTT.

This chain connects TRBV5-6 to TRBJ2-7, with D unclear. Looked up from germline, CDR1 is SGHDT and CDR2 is YYEEEE. V lost 6 bases and J lost 8, with 18 bases in between. The CDR3 totals 13 residues. The CDR3, as DNA: TGTGCCAGCATCTCCTGGTCGGGCACCCAGCAGTACTTC. Amino acid sequence: CASISWSGTQQYF. Drawing the rest from reference TRBV5-6 and TRBJ2-7, the complete variable domain is DAGVTQSPTHLIKTRGQQVTLRCSPKSGHDTVSWYQQALGQGPQFIFQYYEEEERQRGNFPDRFSGHQFPNYSSELNVNALLLGDSALYLCASISWSGTQQYFGPGTRLTVT.

This clonotype was counted a few times. The chain combines TRBV11-2 with TRBJ2-3; D gene uncertain. V lost 5 bases to trimming and J lost 4 bases, with 7 bases between them. CDR1 SGHAT and CDR2 FQNNGV come from the germline V gene. The CDR3 sequence is 12 residues long. The CDR3 region has the DNA TGTGCCAGCAGCCGCCCCGCAGATACGCAGTATTTT. This codes for CASSRPADTQYF.

This clonotype was recorded a few times. The V gene is TRBV5-1, the J gene TRBJ2-2; 10 nucleotides agree with TRBD1. V dropped 4 bases and J dropped 3; count of bases not matched to a gene: 3. The germline V gene has CDR1 SGHRS and CDR2 YFSETQ. There are 15 residues in the CDR3. CDR3 sequence: CASSAGTGDTGELFF. In DNA form, the CDR3 reads TGCGCCAGCAGCGCCGGGACAGGGGACACCGGGGAGCTGTTTTTT. The whole variable domain, remainder taken from reference TRBV5-1 and TRBJ2-2, is KAGVTQTPRYLIKTRGQQVTLSCSPISGHRSVSWYQQTPGQGLQFLFEYFSETQRNKGNFPGRFSGRQFSNSRSEMNVSTLELGDSALYLCASSAGTGDTGELFFGEGSRLTVL.

The rearrangement links TRBV20-1 to TRBJ1-6, with D perhaps TRBD1 (6 bases). Per germline, CDR1 DFQATT and CDR2 SNEGSKA (reference sequence). CDR3 length equals 13 residues. Trimming removed 3 bases from V and 8 bases from J, with 11 bases in between. CDR3 DNA: TGCAGTGCTAGCGCACAGGGCCATTCACCCCTCCACTTT. Translated: CSASAQGHSPLHF.

The chain joins TRBV11-2 to TRBJ2-1, with unresolved D. Trimming removed 1 base from V and 10 bases from J, with 8 bases in between. CDR3 length: 12 residues. CDR1 is SGHAT and CDR2 is FQNNGV in the germline V gene. CDR3 sequence: CASSLGVEEQFF. The CDR3 region has the DNA TGTGCCAGCAGCTTAGGGGTAGAGGAGCAGTTCTTC.

The sample holds a few counts of this clonotype. This chain uses TRBV6-2 or TRBV6-3 with TRBJ1-2, with D perhaps TRBD1 (5 bases). Germline CDR1 is MNHEY and CDR2 is SVGEGT. There are 13 residues in the CDR3. The V and J ends lost 6 bases and 3 bases respectively, with 11 bases between them. CDR3 in DNA: TGTGCCAGCAGGACCGGGACGGACTATGGCTACACCTTC. Protein product: CASRTGTDYGYTF.